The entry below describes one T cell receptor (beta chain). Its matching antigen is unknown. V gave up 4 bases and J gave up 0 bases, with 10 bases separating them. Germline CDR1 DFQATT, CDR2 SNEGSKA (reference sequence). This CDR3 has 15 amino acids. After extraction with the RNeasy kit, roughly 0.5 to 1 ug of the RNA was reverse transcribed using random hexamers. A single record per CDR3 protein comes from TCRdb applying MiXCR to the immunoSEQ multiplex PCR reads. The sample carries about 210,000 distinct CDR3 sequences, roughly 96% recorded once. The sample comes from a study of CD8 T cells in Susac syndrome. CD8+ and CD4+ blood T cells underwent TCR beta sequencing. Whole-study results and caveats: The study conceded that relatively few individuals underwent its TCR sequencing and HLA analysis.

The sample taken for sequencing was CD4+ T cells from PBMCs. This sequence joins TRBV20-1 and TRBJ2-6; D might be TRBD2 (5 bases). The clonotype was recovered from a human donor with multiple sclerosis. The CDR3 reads CSATSGNSGANVLTF. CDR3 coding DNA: TGCAGTGCTACCTCCGGGAACTCTGGGGCCAACGTCCTGACTTTC.